Following are 25 T cell receptor beta chains from one sample sequenced in a study of blood T cell repertoires in COVID-19. Repertoires were generated with immunoSEQ multiplex PCR, while TCRdb's copy carries only in-frame clones and drops some. The sample contains roughly 120,000 clones, 70% to 85% of which appear only once. Material: peripheral blood. The receptors originated from a man between 65 and 85 years old with active or convalescent COVID-19.

This chain connects TRBV11-2 to TRBJ1-1, with 7 bases that match TRBD1. This CDR3 region has 17 residues. CDR1 and CDR2 from the germline V gene are SGHAT and FQNNGV. V lost 8 bases and J lost 3; bases outside the gene matches: 18. CDR3 sequence (DNA): TGTGCCAGCGCTCCTACAGGGGCGAGTGTAGGAGACACTGAAGCTTTCTTT. The encoded protein is CASAPTGASVGDTEAFF.

This clone was detected a few times. V and J are TRBV6-1 and TRBJ2-5; 7 bases match TRBD1. CDR3 size: 15 residues. The trim removed 2 bases at V and 2 bases at J, leaving 5 bases unmatched. Germline values: CDR1 MNHNS, CDR2 SASEGT. The CDR3 spells CASSERQGEQETQYF. CDR3 nucleotides: TGTGCCAGCAGTGAACGGCAGGGGGAGCAAGAGACCCAGTACTTC.

Here the CDR3 DNA reads TGTGCCAGCAGCCCCGCCGGAGCGGGAAGCACAGATACGCAGTATTTT. Its translation: CASSPAGAGSTDTQYF. The chain uses TRBV9 and TRBJ2-3; 7 nucleotides line up with TRBD2. The CDR3 totals 16 residues. After removal of 4 bases from V and 0 bases from J, the junction contained 8 bases not matched to a gene. The germline CDR1 and CDR2 sequences are SGDLS and YYNGEE.

The chain links TRBV2 to TRBJ2-3; tentative D call: TRBD2 (6 bases). The CDR3 has 15 amino acids. Germline V gives CDR1 SNHLY, CDR2 FYNNEI. V was cut by 1 base and J by 4 bases, with 12 bases left in between. CDR3 sequence: CASSEGFGGADTQYF. The DNA of the CDR3 is TGTGCCAGCAGTGAAGGTTTCGGGGGTGCAGATACGCAGTATTTT.

The chain is built from TRBV23-1 and TRBJ1-4; TRBD1 might be the D (5 bases). TRBV23-1 is labeled an ORF, and its function is uncertain. The CDR3 runs to 15 residues. The V end was cut by 4 bases, the J end by 2 bases, with 11 bases between. Written as DNA, the CDR3 is TGCGCCAGCAGTCTCGGGGGGACGACTAATGAAAAACTGTTTTTT. This codes for CASSLGGTTNEKLFF.

The chain employs TRBV15 and TRBJ2-3; unclear D gene. The CDR3 extends over 13 amino acids. V dropped 4 bases and J dropped 2 bases, with 7 bases sitting between them. Germline-derived CDR1 and CDR2 are LNHNV and YYDKDF (reference sequence). This chain's CDR3 is CATSMSPTDTQYF. CDR3 sequence (DNA): TGTGCCACCAGCATGAGTCCCACAGATACGCAGTATTTT.

CDR3 DNA sequence: TGTGCCAGCAGCTTGGGGTCTAGCGGGAGCGGCGGGGAGCTGTTTTTT. Translation gives CASSLGSSGSGGELFF. This rearrangement joins TRBV5-4 to TRBJ2-2, with TRBD2 identical over 10 bases. V shed 0 bases and J 7 bases; nucleotides not matched to a gene: 6. The germline CDR1 and CDR2 sequences are SGHNT and YYREEE (reference sequence). CDR3 size: 16 residues.

This rearrangement joins TRBV6-7 to TRBJ1-2; D might be TRBD1 (6 bases). TRBV6-7 is labeled an ORF, and its function is uncertain. The CDR3 contains 19 residues. V lost 2 bases to trimming and J lost 0 bases, with 22 bases between them. This CDR3 is CASSYPGGPSKEPNYGYTF. As DNA, the CDR3 is TGTGCCAGCAGTTACCCGGGGGGGCCCTCAAAGGAACCTAACTATGGCTACACCTTC.

The rearrangement links TRBV24-1 to TRBJ2-2; D is ambiguous. In germline, CDR1 is KGHDR, CDR2 SFDVKD. CDR3 size: 12 residues. The V end lost 6 bases, the J end lost 3 bases, and 4 bases lay between the germline ends. This chain's CDR3 is CATSFYTGELFF. Written as DNA, the CDR3 is TGTGCCACCAGTTTCTACACCGGGGAGCTGTTTTTT.

The J gene is TRBJ2-7, the V gene TRBV6-2 or TRBV6-3; TRBD2 is a possible D gene (5 bases). This CDR3 is built from 13 residues. Trimming pared 5 bases from V and 2 bases from J, leaving 10 bases between. Germline V gives CDR1 MNHEY, CDR2 SVGEGT. In DNA, the CDR3 is TGTGCCAGCAGTGGACTCAATGCCTACGAGCAGTACTTC. It translates to CASSGLNAYEQYF.

The V call is TRBV2, the J call TRBJ1-1; 8 bases line up with TRBD1. The CDR3 consists of 13 residues. CDR1 is SNHLY and CDR2 is FYNNEI in the germline V gene. V shed 10 bases and J 1 base; nucleotides not matched to a gene: 5. In nucleotides, the CDR3 is TGTGCCAACCGGGACAGGCGGAACACTGAAGCTTTCTTT. As protein: CANRDRRNTEAFF.

The chain is built from TRBV4-3 and TRBJ1-1; TRBD1 aligns across 8 bases. This CDR3 region has 14 residues. CDR1 and CDR2 from the germline V gene are LGHNA and YSLEER. V lost 4 bases to trimming and J lost 5 bases; unmatched junction nucleotides: 6. The CDR3 nucleotides read TGCGCCAGCAGCCGAGACAGGGGAGGGACTGAAGCTTTCTTT. Protein product: CASSRDRGGTEAFF.

This clone appeared once. The J gene is TRBJ1-4, the V gene TRBV5-1, with D possibly being TRBD1 (6 bases). The germline V gene has CDR1 SGHRS and CDR2 YFSETQ. This CDR3 is built from 16 residues. V lost 0 bases and J 5 bases, leaving 14 bases between the germline ends. CDR3 sequence: CASSLVAGASNEKLFF. For the CDR3, the DNA is TGCGCCAGCAGCTTGGTCGCAGGGGCCTCCAATGAAAAACTGTTTTTT.

The rearrangement joins TRBV6-2 or TRBV6-3 to TRBJ1-1; TRBD1 matches at 7 bases. Germline assignment: CDR1 MNHEY and CDR2 SVGEGT. There are 14 residues in the CDR3. With 5 bases clipped from V and 6 bases from J, the junction kept 9 bases outside the gene matches. CDR3 region: CASSPPGQSPEAFF. The DNA for the CDR3 is TGTGCCAGCAGTCCCCCGGGACAGAGCCCTGAAGCTTTCTTT.

For this clone: Other DNA sequences within the sample encode an identical CDR3. This rearrangement joins TRBV19 to TRBJ2-1; TRBD1 is a possible D gene (6 bases). CDR3 length: 15 residues. Germline-derived CDR1 and CDR2 are LNHDA and SQIVND (reference sequence). V lost 3 bases and J 3 bases, leaving 12 bases between the germline ends. The CDR3 protein is CASSIGGGSYNEQFF. The CDR3 DNA reads TGTGCCAGTAGTATTGGGGGCGGTAGCTACAATGAGCAGTTCTTC. Looking up the rest from reference TRBV19 and TRBJ2-1 gives the full variable domain: DGGITQSPKYLFRKEGQNVTLSCEQNLNHDAMYWYRQDPGQGLRLIYYSQIVNDFQKGDIAEGYSVSREKKESFPLTVTSAQKNPTAFYLCASSIGGGSYNEQFFGPGTRLTVL.

V and J are TRBV29-1 and TRBJ1-2, with a tentative D call TRBD1 (5 bases). Trimming removed 3 bases at V and 6 bases at J, with 11 bases between. CDR3 length equals 12 residues. Germline CDR1 reads SQVTM; CDR2 reads ANQGSEA. The CDR3 spells CSVDGGVDGYTF. Here the CDR3 DNA reads TGCAGCGTTGACGGAGGGGTTGATGGCTACACCTTC.

The chain combines TRBV7-2 with TRBJ2-1; 13 positions match TRBD2. CDR1 SGHTA and CDR2 FQGNSA come from the germline V gene. The CDR3 covers 17 residues. V was clipped by 4 bases and J by 0 bases; unmatched bases: 3. The CDR3 DNA reads TGTGCCAGCAGCTCGACTAGCGGGGGGTCCTCCTACAATGAGCAGTTCTTC. Amino acids: CASSSTSGGSSYNEQFF.

The V call is TRBV11-3, the J call TRBJ2-1; 8 bases map to TRBD2. The CDR3 loop spans 15 amino acids. Germline trimming cut 1 base from V and 8 bases from J; bases unmatched to any gene: 7. Germline V gene sequence: CDR1 SGHNT, CDR2 YENEEA. CDR3 sequence: CASSLGSGTGDEQFF. CDR3 bases: TGTGCCAGCAGCTTAGGTAGCGGGACTGGAGATGAGCAGTTCTTC.

The chain joins TRBV15 to TRBJ1-2, with D maybe TRBD1 (5 bases). The CDR3 covers 16 residues. Germline V CDR1 and CDR2: LNHNV, YYDKDF (reference sequence). Deletions cut 0 bases from V and 2 bases from J, with 13 bases between. CDR3 nucleotides: TGTGCCACCAGCAGAGATGCCCGGGGGGGGAACTATGGCTACACCTTC. It codes for CATSRDARGGNYGYTF.

V and J are TRBV2 and TRBJ2-3, with 13 bases matching TRBD2. The CDR3 length is 15 residues. Germline CDR1 reads SNHLY; CDR2 reads FYNNEI. The junction had 6 bases not matched to a gene; V was cut back by 6 bases and J by 6 bases. The CDR3 protein is CASRETSGRSDTQYF. For the CDR3, the DNA is TGTGCCAGCAGAGAGACTAGCGGGAGGTCTGATACGCAGTATTTT.

The V gene is TRBV7-3, the J gene TRBJ2-3, with D unresolved. The CDR3 extends over 14 amino acids. Deletions cut 5 bases from V and 4 bases from J, with 13 bases between. Germline V gene lookup returns CDR1 SGHTA and CDR2 FQGTGA. The DNA of the CDR3 is TGTGCCAGCAGCAGCCGACTCCGCCCAGATACGCAGTATTTT. As protein: CASSSRLRPDTQYF.

A remark on this clone: With a much larger clone just one base away, this may be a read error. J is TRBJ2-7 and V is TRBV7-8; 7 nucleotides agree with TRBD1. The CDR3 totals 13 residues. V lost 5 bases to trimming and J lost 7 bases; unmatched junction nucleotides: 8. The germline V gene encodes CDR1 SGHVS and CDR2 FQNEAQ. CDR3 bases: TGTGCCAGCAGCCCCAGGGTGACAGGGGAGCAGTACTTC. Translated, it gives CASSPRVTGEQYF.

V is TRBV27 and J is TRBJ2-5; 16 bases are shared with TRBD2. The junction had 8 bases not matched to a gene; V was cut back by 2 bases and J by 5 bases. The CDR3 extends over 18 amino acids. The germline gives CDR1 MNHEY, CDR2 SMNVEV (reference sequence). The CDR3 DNA reads TGTGCCAGCAGTTTAAAGGGACTAGCGGGGGGGCGTCGCGAGACCCAGTACTTC. Protein: CASSLKGLAGGRRETQYF.

The chain employs TRBV29-1 and TRBJ1-2; 9 bases agree with TRBD1. Germline-derived CDR1 and CDR2 are SQVTM and ANQGSEA. The CDR3 has 13 residues. V gave up 3 bases and J gave up 8 bases; unmatched junction bases: 7. CDR3 protein: CSVDPGTGWGYTF. DNA for the CDR3: TGCAGCGTTGATCCCGGGACAGGGTGGGGCTACACCTTC.

The chain links TRBV19 to TRBJ2-7, with TRBD1 identical over 7 bases. Germline values: CDR1 LNHDA, CDR2 SQIVND (reference sequence). With V trimmed by 1 base and J by 5 bases, 5 bases remained unmatched. The CDR3 consists of 14 residues. Here the CDR3 reads CASSIGQGYNEQYF. DNA for the CDR3: TGTGCCAGTAGTATAGGACAGGGTTATAACGAGCAGTACTTC.